The following is a T cell receptor beta chain sequence with its context. Its specificity is unknown. CDR1 is SEHNR and CDR2 is FQNEAQ in the germline V gene (reference sequence). The CDR3 length is 15 residues. The V gene end was trimmed by 4 bases and the J gene end by 8 bases; junction bases not matched to a gene: 8. The study ran its PCR with 60 Vbeta and 13 Jbeta primers. Authors' analysis steps: About 11 million of 70 million to 80 million unique TCR beta chains were shared, per a later count. The data were produced by immunoSEQ multiplex PCR, yet TCRdb's version contains in-frame clones alone and is incomplete. V and J calls and clone size are given by that table; D and trimming were obtained from the DNA. The data show 170,000 or so clones, with just under 80% seen just once and around 3.1% held by the top ten. The sample originates from a study of cytomegalovirus exposure and HLA in healthy donors.

The study, taken as a whole, reports: Donors were assumed by presence/absence analyses to have roughly uniform sequencing depth. Reported results showed that the classifier diagnosed cytomegalovirus status with high specificity and sensitivity.

The clonotype originates from a woman aged 50 to 60 in good health and CMV-seropositive. The rearrangement links TRBV7-9 to TRBJ1-2; 12 nucleotides agree with TRBD1. What was sequenced was PBMCs. Here the CDR3 reads CASSSEGQGARGYTF. The CDR3 nucleotides are TGTGCCAGCAGCTCAGAGGGACAGGGGGCTAGGGGCTACACCTTC.